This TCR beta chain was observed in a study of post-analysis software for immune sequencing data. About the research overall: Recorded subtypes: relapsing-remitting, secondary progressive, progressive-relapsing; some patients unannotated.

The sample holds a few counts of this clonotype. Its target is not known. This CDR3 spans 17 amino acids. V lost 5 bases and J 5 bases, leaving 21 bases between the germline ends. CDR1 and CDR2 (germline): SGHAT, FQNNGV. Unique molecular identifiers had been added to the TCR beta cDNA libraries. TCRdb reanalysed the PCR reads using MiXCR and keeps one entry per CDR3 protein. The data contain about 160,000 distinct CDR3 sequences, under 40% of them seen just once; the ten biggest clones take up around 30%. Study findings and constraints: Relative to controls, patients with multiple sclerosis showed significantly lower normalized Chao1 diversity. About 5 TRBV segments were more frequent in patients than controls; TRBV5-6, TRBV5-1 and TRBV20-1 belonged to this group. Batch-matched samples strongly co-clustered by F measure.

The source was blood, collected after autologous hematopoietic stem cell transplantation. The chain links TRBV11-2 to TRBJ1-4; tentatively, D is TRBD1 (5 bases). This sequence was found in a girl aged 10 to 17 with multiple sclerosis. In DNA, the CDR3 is TGTGCCAGCAGCCGCGGGAGCACTACGCGGGGCAATGAAAAACTGTTTTTT. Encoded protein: CASSRGSTTRGNEKLFF. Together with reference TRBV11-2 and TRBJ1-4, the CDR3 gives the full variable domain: EAGVAQSPRYKIIEKRQSVAFWCNPISGHATLYWYQQILGQGPKLLIQFQNNGVVDDSQLPKDRFSAERLKGVDSTLKIQPAKLEDSAVYLCASSRGSTTRGNEKLFFGSGTQLSVL.